The clone carrying this T cell receptor (beta chain) was found many times. Its antigen is not known. Germline-derived CDR1 and CDR2 are SQVTM and ANQGSEA. V dropped 7 bases and J dropped 5; count of bases not matched to a gene: 9. The CDR3 consists of 15 residues. The data are from a study of early T cells in non-severe SARS-CoV-2 infection. Overall study context: From unsorted whole blood, bulk RNA was sequenced, and the chains remained unpaired. Overall study findings and caveats: VDJdb-based annotation leaned toward anti-spike CD8 responses and missed private and CD4 specificities.

Molecules of cDNA were individually given unique molecular identifiers that were attached to them. TCRdb used MiXCR to reprocess the 5' RACE reads, holding one entry per CDR3 protein. The repertoire holds approximately 42,000 distinct CDR3 sequences, with roughly 6.6% as singletons. The chain joins TRBV29-1 to TRBJ2-1; 12 nucleotides line up with TRBD2. The source material was whole blood. This clonotype was obtained from an adult who was a healthcare worker with PCR-confirmed SARS-CoV-2 infection or an uninfected control (not recorded which). This CDR3 reads CSASRTSGVHNEQFF. The DNA for the CDR3 is TGCAGCGCTTCAAGGACTAGCGGGGTTCACAATGAGCAGTTCTTC.